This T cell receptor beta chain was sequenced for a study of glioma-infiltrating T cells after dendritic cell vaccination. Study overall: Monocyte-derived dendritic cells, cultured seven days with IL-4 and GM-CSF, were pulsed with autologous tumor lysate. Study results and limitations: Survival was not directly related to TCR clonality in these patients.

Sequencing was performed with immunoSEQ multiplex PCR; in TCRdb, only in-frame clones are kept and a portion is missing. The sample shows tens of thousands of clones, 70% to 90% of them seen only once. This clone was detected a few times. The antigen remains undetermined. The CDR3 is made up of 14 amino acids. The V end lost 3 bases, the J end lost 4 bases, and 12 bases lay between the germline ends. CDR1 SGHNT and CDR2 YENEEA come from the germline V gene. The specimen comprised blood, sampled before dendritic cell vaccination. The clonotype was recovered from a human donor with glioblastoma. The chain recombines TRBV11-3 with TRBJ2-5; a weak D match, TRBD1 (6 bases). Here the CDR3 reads CASSLGAFRETQYF. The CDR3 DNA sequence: TGTGCCAGCAGCTTGGGGGCGTTTAGAGAGACCCAGTACTTC.